The source of this T cell receptor (beta chain) is a study of blood T cells in healthy people across ages (dated by TCRdb to about 2015). Looking at the study overall: In model experiments, template switching captured roughly one uniquely barcoded TCR beta cDNA molecule for every two T cells. The study measured age-related changes in TCR beta repertoire diversity using deep sequencing normalized with unique cDNA molecular identifiers. The donors were divided into four age groups: young (average around 15 years), middle-aged (around 41), aged (about 56) and long-lived (about 80). Donors of different ages were randomly distributed across sequencing lanes to avoid experimental bias. Using the same blood draw, the study looked at two additional independent replicas of 1 million unique cDNA reads for two donors, one aged 18 to 30 and the other aged 80 or older. What the research found in general, with its limitations: Because donor CMV infection status was unknown, age-related changes in expanded clonotypes were potentially confounded. Compared with the aged group, the long-lived group had more naive CD4+ T cells, fewer expanded clones and increased TCR diversity, suggesting age selection. Observed TCR beta diversity per million T cells fell roughly linearly with age, and a significant reduction was already apparent by age approximately 40. Total diversity estimates from one million sequenced T cells were considered lower bounds and underestimates. There was a strong correlation between observed TCR beta diversity and the percentage of naive T cells measured by flow cytometry. Conclusive comparison of naive and antigen-experienced compartments was prevented by the profiling of bulk unsorted PBMCs.

Libraries were made using 5' RACE. Sequenced using an Illumina HiSeq 2500. A second roughly 6 to 11 cycle PCR used a sample-barcoded 5' primer and a J-beta primer mix. A unique molecular identifier was introduced onto each TCR beta cDNA molecule by a template-switch 5' adaptor carrying 12 random nucleotides. Each sample yielded at least 3 million CDR3-containing paired-end reads. All of the RNA was converted into first-strand cDNA using the Mint cDNA synthesis kit, with a TRBC-specific oligonucleotide serving as the primer. After uracil-DNA glycosylase treatment, a first 18-cycle PCR used universal primers M1SS and BC2_uni_R on all cDNA. Processing in the source paper ran as follows. Normalization of each sample was performed by random selection of 1 million high-quality reads, each carrying a distinct molecular identifier. Reads with shared molecular identifiers were discarded instead of being binned into consensus sequences. MiTCR, with a Q25 quality threshold and the strictest error-elimination algorithm, was used for CDR3 identification, clonotype clustering and error correction. A nonparametric unseen species model with Euler transformation was used to estimate a lower bound on total TCR beta diversity. Using fastp trimming at Q25 and MiXCR clonotype assembly, TCRdb reanalyzed the public sequencing data and kept in-frame beta chains. Rows are unified per CDR3 protein, each entry keeping the most common DNA and genes. The V and J calls were not made by the authors but by TCRdb's processing. Recorded for this sample are 790,000 or so distinct CDR3 sequences; around three fifths of them occurred a single time. Together, the top ten hold roughly 24% of the sample.

A word on this clonotype: There is no known antigen for this receptor. Base quality data are lacking; no much larger clone is found one base away.

Systemically healthy Caucasian individuals from Russia, over 30 in total and aged roughly 6 to 95 years, were included as donors. About 10 milliliters of peripheral blood were collected from each donor into EDTA-treated Vacutainer tubes. Ficoll-Paque density-gradient centrifugation was used to isolate PBMCs, with at least 7 million obtained per sample. Total RNA, at least 6 micrograms per sample, was extracted from PBMCs with Trizol reagent. For every donor, flow cytometry on a PBMC aliquot measured the percentage of naive CD45RAhigh/CD27high T cells. The CDR3 holds 16 amino acids from the cysteine to the phenylalanine. The sequence is cut down to CDR3 DNA, 48 bases in frame from base 1. V is reduced by 4 bases and J by 4 bases, leaving a spacing of 18 bases between them. From the germline V gene (reference sequence), CDR1 is LGHDT and CDR2 is YNNKEL.

The material sequenced was blood. The sequence was obtained from a man aged 40-49 years in good health. The rearrangement joined TRBV3-1 to TRBJ2-3; the D gene is possibly TRBD2, with 5 bases matching. The sequenced DNA is TGTGCCAGCAGCCCGTATCGGAGGATGAAGGCAGATACGCAGTATTTT. It specifies CASSPYRRMKADTQYF.